The 32 T cell receptor beta chains given below trace back to one sample, sequenced in a study of shared clonotypes between healthy human individuals (dated by TCRdb to 2018 to 2021). The library was produced with the immunoSEQ multiplex PCR assay. TCRdb's version of the immuneACCESS table is confined to in-frame rearrangements and falls short of the full clone set. An unresolved V gene accounts for under half of the shortfall where checked; the remainder is of unknown origin. The sample table holds approximately 2,000,000 clones, of which about 90% were seen once. 0.3% to 0.4% of the sample goes to the ten largest clones. Sequencing was performed on naive CD4+ T cells from PBMCs. This specimen's cell subset or site label, interpreted: CD45RA+ positively selected. These receptors were taken from a man aged 18 to 30 in good health. Some clones in this sample may be carry-over from other donors' samples.

This sequence joins TRBV18 and TRBJ2-5; 10 bases line up with TRBD1. Trimming removed 6 bases from V and 4 bases from J; junction bases left unmatched: 11. Germline CDR1 reads KGHSH; CDR2 reads LQKENI. The CDR3 contains 16 residues. Written as DNA, the CDR3 is TGTGCCAGCTCCCTACCGGGACAGGGGTTTGGAGAGACCCAGTACTTC. This translates into CASSLPGQGFGETQYF.

This chain uses TRBV2 with TRBJ1-2, with 8 positions matching TRBD1. Germline lookup yields CDR1 SNHLY and CDR2 FYNNEI. The CDR3 has 15 amino acids. With 6 bases clipped from V and 3 bases from J, the junction kept 9 bases outside the gene matches. The CDR3 loop reads CASRATGGADYGYTF. The CDR3 DNA follows: TGTGCCAGCAGAGCCACAGGGGGTGCTGACTATGGCTACACCTTC.

The chain uses TRBV27 and TRBJ2-3, with D possibly being TRBD1 or TRBD2 (5 bases each). CDR3 length: 15 residues. Germline loops: CDR1 MNHEY, CDR2 SMNVEV (reference sequence). Trimming took 6 bases from V and 4 from J, leaving 17 bases between them. The CDR3 region is CASSGALSQADTQYF. The CDR3 DNA follows: TGTGCCAGCAGCGGGGCACTTAGTCAGGCAGATACGCAGTATTTT.

The chain uses TRBV18 and TRBJ2-1, with a weak D call TRBD1 (6 bases). Trimming left V 6 bases short and J 11 bases short, with 11 bases between. The length of the CDR3 is 11 residues. CDR1 is KGHSH, CDR2 LQKENI, per germline. The CDR3 reads CASSPDRKQFF. The CDR3 region has the DNA TGTGCCAGCTCGCCGGACAGAAAGCAGTTCTTC.

The rearrangement uses TRBV28 and TRBJ2-1; 9 bases match TRBD2. The CDR3 totals 16 residues. The ends lost 5 bases at V and 7 bases at J; junction bases unmatched: 12. Germline-derived CDR1 and CDR2 are MDHEN and SYDVKM. The CDR3 loop reads CASSPPPSGRFNEQFF. CDR3 bases: TGTGCCAGCAGTCCGCCGCCGAGCGGGAGGTTTAATGAGCAGTTCTTC.

The chain recombines TRBV5-1 with TRBJ2-7; the D gene is possibly TRBD1 (5 bases). The germline CDR1 and CDR2 sequences are SGHRS and YFSETQ. Between the trimmed V and J ends, which lost 4 bases and 7 bases, there was a span of 15 bases. This CDR3 spans 13 amino acids. CDR3 loop: CASSSQTVKEQYF. In DNA, the CDR3 is TGCGCCAGCAGCAGCCAGACAGTTAAGGAGCAGTACTTC.

The J gene is TRBJ2-5, the V gene TRBV7-8; 12 bases map to TRBD2. With 4 bases clipped from V and 7 bases from J, the junction kept 4 bases outside the gene matches. Germline lookup yields CDR1 SGHVS and CDR2 FQNEAQ. This CDR3 has 14 residues. The CDR3 nucleotides read TGTGCCAGCAGCTCGACTAGCGGGAGAGCGACCCAGTACTTC. Translating gives CASSSTSGRATQYF.

This clone was counted a single time. The chain joins TRBV2 to TRBJ2-3; 7 nucleotides line up with TRBD1. Germline V gene data show CDR1 as SNHLY and CDR2 as FYNNEI. The CDR3 has 16 amino acids. V trimming: 9 bases; J trimming: 6 bases; junction bases outside the gene matches: 18. The CDR3 DNA sequence: TGTGCCAGACCCCAAGGTGGCAGGGGGATGCCGGATACGCAGTATTTT. This codes for CARPQGGRGMPDTQYF.

This rearrangement joins TRBV27 to TRBJ2-7; D tentatively reads TRBD1 or TRBD2 (5 bases each). V shed 3 bases and J shed 3 bases, with 24 bases lying between them. The germline CDR1 and CDR2 sequences are MNHEY and SMNVEV (reference sequence). This CDR3 spans 18 amino acids. Here the CDR3 DNA reads TGTGCCAGCAGTTTCGGTCAGGACGGGGCGGGCCAATTCTACGAGCAGTACTTC. Protein product: CASSFGQDGAGQFYEQYF.

This clone was recorded only once. The genes are TRBV9 and TRBJ1-6; the D is unclear. Germline values: CDR1 SGDLS, CDR2 YYNGEE. This CDR3 is built from 14 residues. Trimming removed 3 bases from V and 10 bases from J, with 14 bases in between. The CDR3 DNA sequence: TGTGCCAGCAGCGCCATTCAGGCGCGCTCACCCCTCCACTTT. This codes for CASSAIQARSPLHF.

The V gene is TRBV5-1, the J gene TRBJ2-5; 10 bases map to TRBD2. Germline loops: CDR1 SGHRS, CDR2 YFSETQ. The CDR3 has 15 amino acids. V lost 3 bases to trimming and J lost 4 bases; unmatched junction nucleotides: 6. The CDR3 is CASSSGTSEVETQYF. In DNA form, the CDR3 reads TGCGCCAGCAGCTCCGGGACTAGCGAGGTAGAGACCCAGTACTTC.

The chain carries TRBV7-9 and TRBJ2-1; no clear D. CDR1 and CDR2 from the germline V gene are SEHNR and FQNEAQ (reference sequence). V was trimmed by 4 bases and J by 3 bases, leaving 19 bases between them. The length of the CDR3 is 17 residues. The CDR3 DNA is TGTGCCAGCAGCTCGAGATCCGGCAGTGCCCGCTACAATGAGCAGTTCTTC. Translation gives CASSSRSGSARYNEQFF.

Of note for this clone: This same CDR3 is encoded by further DNA sequences in the sample. This chain uses TRBV30 with TRBJ1-2, with no clear D. The germline V gene encodes CDR1 GTSNPN and CDR2 SVGIG (reference sequence). The V gene lost 5 bases and the J gene lost 1 base, with 5 bases spanning the gap. The CDR3 contains 11 residues. The CDR3 loop is CAWGLNYGYTF. The CDR3, as DNA: TGTGCCTGGGGACTTAACTATGGCTACACCTTC.

The genes are TRBV21-1 and TRBJ2-1; the table's D gene call, TRBD2, was not cross checked with the DNA. TRBV21-1 is a known pseudogene. CDR3 length equals 17 residues. CDR3 sequence (DNA): TGTGCCAGCAGCAAATCCGCGACTAGCGGTTCCTACAATGAGCAGTTCTTC. Amino acids: CASSKSATSGSYNEQFF.

CDR3 bases: TGTGCCTGGAGCATTGAAAACACCATATATTTT. Its protein product is CAWSIENTIYF. This sequence joins TRBV30 and TRBJ1-3; unclear D gene. Per germline, CDR1 GTSNPN and CDR2 SVGIG (reference sequence). CDR3 length equals 11 residues. Trimming took 3 bases from V and 6 from J, leaving 6 bases between them.

The chain carries TRBV12-5 and TRBJ2-3; D ambiguous. V was shortened by 6 bases and J by 4 bases, with 8 bases between the two germline ends. Germline V gene data show CDR1 as LGHNT and CDR2 as FRNRAP. There are 12 residues in the CDR3. CDR3 residues: CASGPSSDTQYF. The CDR3, as DNA: TGTGCTAGTGGCCCCAGTTCAGATACGCAGTATTTT.

The chain employs TRBV4-1 and TRBJ1-2, with a weak D call TRBD1 (5 bases). The germline V gene encodes CDR1 MGHRA and CDR2 YSYEKL. There are 14 residues in the CDR3. Trimming removed 1 base at V and 6 bases at J, with 12 bases between. Written as DNA, the CDR3 is TGCGCCAGCAGCCAAGTATTCAGGGAGAATGGCTACACCTTC. As protein: CASSQVFRENGYTF.

CDR3 DNA: TGTGCCAGCAGTGGGCGGGCGAACACTGAAGCTTTCTTT. It translates to CASSGRANTEAFF. The chain uses TRBV2 and TRBJ1-1; D ambiguous. Germline CDR1 reads SNHLY; CDR2 reads FYNNEI. The CDR3 is made up of 13 amino acids. V was cut by 4 bases and J by 1 base, with 7 bases left in between.

The chain has TRBV28 and TRBJ2-1, with 7 bases lining up with TRBD2. J gave up 6 bases and V 2 bases, and 4 bases lay outside the gene matches. The CDR3 extends over 14 amino acids. Germline V gives CDR1 MDHEN, CDR2 SYDVKM. The CDR3, as DNA: TGTGCCAGCAGTTTAGGGGGGGTTGGCAATGAGCAGTTCTTC. Amino acid sequence: CASSLGGVGNEQFF.

This sequence joins TRBV7-9 and TRBJ2-1; the match to TRBD2 covers 9 bases. This CDR3 contains 16 residues. Trimming removed 2 bases from V and 3 bases from J; junction bases left unmatched: 5. The germline gives CDR1 SEHNR, CDR2 FQNEAQ (reference sequence). The CDR3 loop reads CASSLRRLADYNEQFF. The CDR3 DNA reads as TGTGCCAGCAGCTTAAGACGACTAGCGGACTACAATGAGCAGTTCTTC.

The chain uses TRBV7-3 and TRBJ2-7, with TRBD2 as a possible D gene (6 bases). CDR1 is SGHTA, CDR2 FQGTGA, per germline. The V end was cut by 8 bases, the J end by 4 bases, with 15 bases between. The CDR3 loop spans 13 amino acids. For the CDR3, the DNA is TGTGCCAGCTCGGAGGGAGCTGGATACGAGCAGTACTTC. It specifies CASSEGAGYEQYF.

The J gene is TRBJ2-1, the V gene TRBV4-1; 11 bases fit TRBD2. Germline loops: CDR1 MGHRA, CDR2 YSYEKL. CDR3 size: 20 residues. Trimming cost V 4 bases and J 4 bases; bases outside gene matches: 18. The CDR3: CASSPPKGLAATLMYNEQFF. The CDR3 DNA sequence: TGCGCCAGCAGCCCCCCAAAGGGACTAGCGGCTACACTGATGTACAATGAGCAGTTCTTC.

The chain joins TRBV18 to TRBJ1-5, with a weak D call TRBD1 (5 bases). CDR1 is KGHSH and CDR2 is LQKENI in the germline V gene. With 2 bases removed from V and 3 bases from J, the gap between germline ends came to 8 bases. The CDR3 consists of 14 residues. This CDR3 is CASSPNRNNQPQHF. CDR3 nucleotides: TGTGCCAGCTCACCAAACAGGAACAATCAGCCCCAGCATTTT.

This clone was seen a handful of times. The chain recombines TRBV5-1 with TRBJ1-1, with a weak D call TRBD1 (5 bases). V lost 1 base and J 11 bases, leaving 9 bases between the germline ends. The germline V gene has CDR1 SGHRS and CDR2 YFSETQ. The CDR3 covers 11 residues. Here the CDR3 DNA reads TGCGCCAGCAGCTTGCAGGGATGGGCTTTCTTT. Its protein product is CASSLQGWAFF.

Notes on this clone: At one end, the junction sequence differs from germline, possibly due to a read error. The chain links TRBV5-1 to TRBJ1-5, with 9 bases that match TRBD1. The CDR3 covers 15 residues. The germline gives CDR1 SGHRS, CDR2 YFSETQ. The CDR3 reads CASRLDRGLNQPQHF. The CDR3 DNA follows: TGCGCCAGCAGATTGGACAGGGGATTAAATCAGCCCCAGCATTTT.

The chain couples TRBV7-9 to TRBJ2-3, with unresolved D. Deletions cut 5 bases from V and 6 bases from J, with 12 bases between. The CDR3 spans 13 residues. Per germline, CDR1 SEHNR and CDR2 FQNEAQ (reference sequence). The CDR3 region has the DNA TGTGCCAGCAGCCAGTCCTCTGAGGATACGCAGTATTTT. Protein product: CASSQSSEDTQYF. Full variable domain (remainder filled in from reference TRBV7-9 and TRBJ2-3): DTGVSQNPRHKITKRGQNVTFRCDPISEHNRLYWYRQTLGQGPEFLTYFQNEAQLEKSRLLSDRFSAERPKGSFSTLEIQRTEQGDSAMYLCASSQSSEDTQYFGPGTRLTVL.

In this sample, this clone turned up once. V is TRBV27 and J is TRBJ2-7; D ambiguous. This CDR3 is built from 12 residues. Germline V CDR1 and CDR2: MNHEY, SMNVEV (reference sequence). V was pared by 1 base and J by 6 bases, with 7 bases between. CDR3 DNA sequence: TGTGCCAGCAGTTTATTGGTCCTCGAGCAGTACTTC. It translates to CASSLLVLEQYF.

The chain uses TRBV7-9 and TRBJ2-1; 9 bases match TRBD2. The CDR3 has 14 amino acids. Germline V gives CDR1 SEHNR, CDR2 FQNEAQ (reference sequence). V trimming: 6 bases; J trimming: 8 bases; junction bases outside the gene matches: 8. The CDR3 DNA sequence: TGTGCCAGCAGAGAGAGCGGGAGGTTCGATGAGCAGTTCTTC. Translated: CASRESGRFDEQFF.

The chain combines TRBV11-1 with TRBJ2-6; TRBD1 might be the D (5 bases). The CDR3 spans 16 residues. V was shortened by 0 bases and J by 5 bases, with 11 bases between the two germline ends. Germline assignment: CDR1 SGHAT and CDR2 FQDESV (reference sequence). The DNA for the CDR3 is TGTGCCAGCAGCTTAGCCCGACCAGGGAGGGCCAACGTCCTGACTTTC. This sequence encodes CASSLARPGRANVLTF.

The V gene is TRBV20-1, the J gene TRBJ1-2, with D unclear. V was shortened by 6 bases and J by 8 bases, with 10 bases between the two germline ends. This CDR3 comprises 10 residues. The germline V gene encodes CDR1 DFQATT and CDR2 SNEGSKA (reference sequence). This CDR3 is CSAPTPGYTF. CDR3 DNA: TGCAGTGCCCCCACACCCGGCTACACCTTC.

The chain recombines TRBV7-8 with TRBJ2-1, with D tentatively TRBD1 (6 bases). Deletions cut 5 bases from V and 3 bases from J, with 20 bases between. CDR1 is SGHVS, CDR2 FQNEAQ, per germline. The CDR3 runs 17 residues. DNA for the CDR3: TGTGCCAGCAGCCCCCGAAAGGGGGTTAGGGGCTACAATGAGCAGTTCTTC. Residues: CASSPRKGVRGYNEQFF.

The chain combines TRBV27 with TRBJ2-1, with no clear D. CDR1 and CDR2 (germline): MNHEY, SMNVEV (reference sequence). The CDR3 consists of 12 residues. V gave up 6 bases and J gave up 4 bases, with 7 bases separating them. The CDR3 sequence: CASRERYNEQFF. The CDR3 DNA follows: TGTGCCAGCAGGGAGAGGTACAATGAGCAGTTCTTC.